This T cell receptor (beta chain) comes out of a study of blood T cell repertoires in COVID-19. Study-wide context: Both acute and convalescent COVID-19 samples were obtained from the United States, Italy and Spain. From T cells, B-cell-depleted T cells, or PBMCs came the material, which was cDNA or gDNA.

Trimming at V came to 2 bases and at J to 2 bases, leaving 4 bases not matched to a gene. This CDR3 contains 17 residues. Germline assignment: CDR1 LGHNA and CDR2 YNFKEQ. In the original analysis: Amplification with reference gene primers provided the estimates of nucleated cell counts. The repertoire was sequenced with immunoSEQ multiplex PCR; TCRdb's copy has only in-frame clones and lacks some. V and J calls and clone size are as listed in that table; D and trimming were resolved from the DNA. The sample shows about 270,000 clones, around 89% of them seen only once. The origin of this receptor is a man in his sixties who had recovered from COVID-19. The sample taken for sequencing was peripheral blood. The V call is TRBV4-2, the J call TRBJ2-1, with 12 bases lining up with TRBD2. The CDR3 DNA follows: TGTGCCAGCAGCCAAAGGACTAGCGGGGCTACCTACAATGAGCAGTTCTTC. This codes for CASSQRTSGATYNEQFF.